Presented here are 29 T cell receptor beta chains from one specimen sequenced in a study of cytomegalovirus exposure and HLA in healthy donors. Primers: 60 Vbeta forward and 13 Jbeta reverse. Method: immunoSEQ multiplex PCR; TCRdb's copy keeps in-frame clones and lacks some. Of 110,000 to 150,000 clones in the sample, 80% to 90% were seen once. Sequenced sample: PBMCs. Source of these receptors: a woman in her 40s in good health and CMV-seropositive.

The rearrangement uses TRBV7-3 and TRBJ1-2; D is perhaps TRBD1 (6 bases). Germline CDR1 SGHTA, CDR2 FQGTGA. The V end was cut by 2 bases, the J end by 4 bases, with 11 bases between. The CDR3 is made up of 14 amino acids. The CDR3 bases are TGTGCCAGCAGCTTAGGGGCAGGGGCCTATGGCTACACCTTC. Its translation: CASSLGAGAYGYTF.

The rearrangement uses TRBV5-8 and TRBJ2-3, with 9 bases matching TRBD1. This CDR3 is built from 14 residues. The germline CDR1 and CDR2 sequences are SGHTS and YDEGEE. V lost 3 bases, J lost 10 bases, and 9 bases stayed unmatched. The CDR3 region has the DNA TGTGCCAGCAGCTCGGGGGACAGGGCAGTGGCGCAGTATTTT. This gives the protein CASSSGDRAVAQYF.

The CDR3, as DNA: TGCGCCAGCACCCTTGATGGGGCCTCCTACGAGCAGTACTTC. Translation gives CASTLDGASYEQYF. V and J are TRBV5-1 and TRBJ2-7; weak D call: TRBD1 (5 bases). Between the trimmed V and J ends, which lost 6 bases and 0 bases, there was a span of 13 bases. The CDR3 sequence is 14 residues long. Germline V gene data show CDR1 as SGHRS and CDR2 as YFSETQ.

The rearrangement links TRBV7-8 to TRBJ2-1, with D perhaps matching TRBD2 (6 bases). Trimming removed 7 bases at V and 9 bases at J, with 25 bases between. Germline V gene data show CDR1 as SGHVS and CDR2 as FQNEAQ. The CDR3 is made up of 16 amino acids. In DNA, the CDR3 is TGTGCCAGCATCTCTACCCGGGGACTGGTCGGGAGTGAGCAGTTCTTC. Protein: CASISTRGLVGSEQFF.

The rearrangement uses TRBV6-1 and TRBJ2-7, with 9 bases identical to TRBD1. The CDR3 spans 14 residues. J gave up 6 bases and V 7 bases, and 10 bases lay outside the gene matches. Germline CDR1 and CDR2: MNHNS and SASEGT. The CDR3 sequence: CASTRDRVKLEQYF. In DNA, the CDR3 is TGTGCCAGCACAAGGGACAGGGTAAAGCTCGAGCAGTACTTC.

This chain links TRBV29-1 with TRBJ1-5; no reliable D call. The germline V gene encodes CDR1 SQVTM and CDR2 ANQGSEA. V was pared by 4 bases and J by 0 bases, with 7 bases between. This CDR3 is 13 amino acids long. This chain's CDR3 is CSVALASNQPQHF. The DNA for the CDR3 is TGCAGCGTTGCTTTGGCTAGCAATCAGCCCCAGCATTTT.

This clone has more than one count but fewer than ten. The genes are TRBV11-2 and TRBJ2-7, with 12 nucleotides matching TRBD2. This CDR3 region has 16 residues. With 4 bases clipped from V and 3 bases from J, the junction kept 7 bases outside the gene matches. Looked up from germline, CDR1 is SGHAT and CDR2 is FQNNGV. CDR3 amino acids: CASSSLGTSGYYEQYF. As DNA, the CDR3 is TGTGCCAGCAGCTCCTTAGGGACTAGCGGGTACTACGAGCAGTACTTC.

This rearrangement joins TRBV5-6 to TRBJ2-1, with TRBD1 as a possible D gene (6 bases). This CDR3 is 14 amino acids long. Between the trimmed V and J ends, which lost 2 bases and 9 bases, there was a span of 15 bases. Germline V gene sequence: CDR1 SGHDT, CDR2 YYEEEE. The CDR3 DNA reads as TGTGCCAGCAGCTTAGGGGGAAGGGTACGTGAGCAGTTCTTC. Amino acid sequence: CASSLGGRVREQFF.

The chain combines TRBV2 with TRBJ2-7; 9 bases agree with TRBD2. The V and J ends lost 4 bases and 5 bases, in that order; junction bases with no gene match: 6. Looked up from germline, CDR1 is SNHLY and CDR2 is FYNNEI. The CDR3 loop spans 14 amino acids. The CDR3 DNA reads as TGTGCCAGCAGTGGCCTAGCGGGACCTAACGAGCAGTACTTC. It translates to CASSGLAGPNEQYF.

V is TRBV7-2 and J is TRBJ2-7, with D tentatively TRBD2 (6 bases). The CDR3 has 15 amino acids. CDR1 and CDR2 (germline): SGHTA, FQGNSA. V lost 3 bases and J lost 1, with 13 bases in between. The CDR3 loop is CASSLGGAGSYEQYF. DNA for the CDR3: TGTGCCAGCAGCTTGGGCGGGGCGGGGTCCTACGAGCAGTACTTC.

J is TRBJ1-2 and V is TRBV6-6, with TRBD1 matching 8 bases. The germline CDR1 and CDR2 sequences are MNHNY and SVGAGI (reference sequence). This CDR3 is built from 13 residues. The CDR3 here is CASRQGLGYGYTF. For the CDR3, the DNA is TGTGCTTCCCGACAGGGGTTGGGCTATGGCTACACCTTC.

The chain recombines TRBV10-2 with TRBJ1-3; D unresolved. Between the trimmed V and J ends, which lost 8 bases and 3 bases, there was a span of 11 bases. Per the germline V gene, CDR1 is WSHSY and CDR2 is SAAADI. CDR3 length: 13 residues. CDR3 bases: TGCGCCAGCTCCCCCGAACTTGGAAACACCATATATTTT. Translation gives CASSPELGNTIYF.

This clone was seen a handful of times. This chain links TRBV6-6 with TRBJ2-3, with 8 bases identical to TRBD1. The V gene's germline CDR1 is MNHNY and CDR2 SVGAGI (reference sequence). This CDR3 spans 14 amino acids. The V gene end was trimmed by 6 bases and the J gene end by 8 bases; junction bases not matched to a gene: 10. CDR3 in DNA: TGTGCCAGCAGCCACGACAGGGGTCCTGGTACGCAGTATTTT. Protein product: CASSHDRGPGTQYF.

The chain links TRBV7-9 to TRBJ2-7, with D possibly being TRBD2 (6 bases). This CDR3 is 14 amino acids long. The germline gives CDR1 SEHNR, CDR2 FQNEAQ (reference sequence). Between the trimmed V and J ends, which lost 5 bases and 5 bases, there was a span of 16 bases. The CDR3 spells CASSPRGTSHEQYF. CDR3 coding DNA: TGTGCCAGCAGCCCCCGGGGGACCAGCCACGAGCAGTACTTC.

The chain is built from TRBV5-6 and TRBJ1-4; unclear D gene. CDR1 and CDR2 (germline): SGHDT, YYEEEE. V was shortened by 0 bases and J by 6 bases, with 3 bases between the two germline ends. This CDR3 region has 12 residues. The DNA for the CDR3 is TGTGCCAGCAGCTTGGTAGATGAAAAACTGTTTTTT. This encodes CASSLVDEKLFF.

The chain combines TRBV10-1 with TRBJ2-2, with D perhaps matching TRBD1 (5 bases). V was trimmed by 4 bases and J by 0 bases, leaving 6 bases between them. CDR1 and CDR2 (germline): WNHNN, SYGVQD (reference sequence). The CDR3 spans 14 residues. The CDR3 is CASSGTSNTGELFF. In DNA, the CDR3 is TGCGCCAGCAGTGGGACATCGAACACCGGGGAGCTGTTTTTT.

This clone was counted a single time. This chain uses TRBV25-1 with TRBJ2-3; 8 bases fit TRBD2. V gave up 5 bases and J gave up 1 base; unmatched junction bases: 5. Germline CDR1 is MGHDK and CDR2 is SYGVNS. CDR3 length equals 15 residues. The CDR3: CASSPGGPGTDTQYF. In DNA form, the CDR3 reads TGTGCCAGCAGTCCGGGGGGGCCCGGCACAGATACGCAGTATTTT.

V and J are TRBV9 and TRBJ2-1; TRBD1 agrees at 9 bases. Germline loops: CDR1 SGDLS, CDR2 YYNGEE. This CDR3 spans 16 amino acids. J was trimmed by 1 base and V by 2 bases; bases with no gene match: 4. This CDR3 reads CASSVTGTGSYNEQFF. CDR3 nucleotides: TGTGCCAGCAGCGTCACCGGGACAGGGTCCTACAATGAGCAGTTCTTC. The full variable domain, rest sourced from reference TRBV9 and TRBJ2-1, is DSGVTQTPKHLITATGQRVTLRCSPRSGDLSVYWYQQSLDQGLQFLIQYYNGEERAKGNILERFSAQQFPDLHSELNLSSLELGDSALYFCASSVTGTGSYNEQFFGPGTRLTVL.

The CDR3 DNA sequence: TGCAGCGTTATGAGGGCTGGAAACACCATATATTTT. Translated: CSVMRAGNTIYF. The gene calls are TRBV29-1 and TRBJ1-3; D is undetermined. Trimming pared 5 bases from V and 2 bases from J, leaving 7 bases between. This CDR3 spans 12 amino acids. Germline loops: CDR1 SQVTM, CDR2 ANQGSEA.

The chain uses TRBV28 and TRBJ1-5, with 10 bases matching TRBD1. This CDR3 contains 15 residues. J was trimmed by 7 bases and V by 5 bases; bases with no gene match: 8. From germline, CDR1 is MDHEN and CDR2 SYDVKM. CDR3 sequence: CASSPFGTGVQPQHF. The CDR3 DNA sequence: TGTGCCAGCAGTCCCTTCGGGACAGGGGTCCAGCCCCAGCATTTT.

Regarding this clone: The sample holds other DNA sequences that translate to the same CDR3. V usage is TRBV27 and J usage is TRBJ2-6; D unclear. The CDR3 is made up of 15 amino acids. V lost 5 bases, J lost 0 bases, and 8 bases lay in between. Germline V gene sequence: CDR1 MNHEY, CDR2 SMNVEV (reference sequence). The CDR3 region is CASSPTGSGANVLTF. DNA for the CDR3: TGTGCCAGCAGTCCGACTGGCTCTGGGGCCAACGTCCTGACTTTC. Using reference TRBV27 and TRBJ2-6 for the parts outside the CDR3, the full variable domain is EAQVTQNPRYLITVTGKKLTVTCSQNMNHEYMSWYRQDPGLGLRQIYYSMNVEVTDKGDVPEGYKVSRKEKRNFPLILESPSPNQTSLYFCASSPTGSGANVLTFGAGSRLTVL.

This rearrangement joins TRBV9 to TRBJ2-7; 11 bases are shared with TRBD2. This CDR3 has 18 amino acids. V lost 3 bases to trimming and J lost 2 bases; unmatched junction nucleotides: 13. The V gene's germline CDR1 is SGDLS and CDR2 YYNGEE. The CDR3 region is CASSAHATGTSGAYEQYF. The CDR3 nucleotides are TGTGCCAGCAGCGCCCACGCTACTGGGACTAGCGGAGCCTACGAGCAGTACTTC.

The chain combines TRBV28 with TRBJ2-7; D is undetermined. V lost 6 bases and J 5 bases, leaving 8 bases between the germline ends. From germline, CDR1 is MDHEN and CDR2 SYDVKM. The CDR3 extends over 11 amino acids. The CDR3 bases are TGTGCCAGCAGGCGAGCTGACGAGCAGTACTTC. Protein sequence: CASRRADEQYF.

This clone was seen more than once but under ten times. The gene calls are TRBV7-2 and TRBJ2-7; weak D call: TRBD1 (5 bases). Germline CDR1 SGHTA, CDR2 FQGNSA. The CDR3 extends over 13 amino acids. The germline V and J ends were trimmed by 1 base and 7 bases, with 11 bases remaining between them. DNA for the CDR3: TGTGCCAGCAGCTTAGAAGGGGTTTGGGAGCAGTACTTC. The encoded protein is CASSLEGVWEQYF.

The chain has TRBV5-4 and TRBJ2-5, with D tentatively TRBD1 (6 bases). The DNA end lines up better with TRBJ2-7; the J call may be wrong. Germline-derived CDR1 and CDR2 are SGHNT and YYREEE (reference sequence). This CDR3 contains 14 residues. In nucleotides, the CDR3 is TGTGCCAGCAGCCCAGGGGACACTTCCTACGAGCAGTACTTC. It encodes CASSPGDTSYEQYF.

The chain couples TRBV9 to TRBJ2-1; the D gene is possibly TRBD1 (7 bases). Per germline, CDR1 SGDLS and CDR2 YYNGEE. This CDR3 has 14 residues. Trimming took off 2 bases at V and 7 bases at J, with 13 bases between the two ends. CDR3 region: CASSVGQAGNEQFF. DNA of the CDR3: TGTGCCAGCAGCGTTGGACAGGCGGGGAATGAGCAGTTCTTC.

This chain connects TRBV7-8 to TRBJ1-1, with a weak D call TRBD1 (6 bases). Germline-derived CDR1 and CDR2 are SGHVS and FQNEAQ. The germline V and J ends were trimmed by 10 bases and 2 bases, with 17 bases remaining between them. The CDR3 runs to 14 residues. CDR3 sequence: CATKQGRGNTEAFF. CDR3 nucleotide sequence: TGTGCCACTAAACAGGGCCGGGGTAACACTGAAGCTTTCTTT.

V is TRBV6-1 and J is TRBJ2-3; 10 bases line up with TRBD2. V lost 6 bases, J lost 2 bases, and 11 bases stayed unmatched. CDR3 length equals 17 residues. Germline V gives CDR1 MNHNS, CDR2 SASEGT. The DNA for the CDR3 is TGTGCCAGCAGCGAACGGGGGCTAGCGGGGGTCACAGATACGCAGTATTTT. This sequence encodes CASSERGLAGVTDTQYF.

A single count supports this clone. The V call is TRBV5-5, the J call TRBJ1-1; D is undetermined. The CDR3 runs 13 residues. Germline CDR1 reads SGHKS; CDR2 reads YYEKEE (reference sequence). The germline V and J ends were trimmed by 0 bases and 1 base, with 4 bases remaining between them. The CDR3 loop is CASSLVRNTEAFF. The DNA for the CDR3 is TGTGCCAGCAGCTTGGTGAGGAACACTGAAGCTTTCTTT. The full variable domain, completed using reference TRBV5-5 and TRBJ1-1, is DAGVTQSPTHLIKTRGQQVTLRCSPISGHKSVSWYQQVLGQGPQFIFQYYEKEERGRGNFPDRFSARQFPNYSSELNVNALLLGDSALYLCASSLVRNTEAFFGQGTRLTVV.